This T cell receptor beta chain stems from a study of shared clonotypes between healthy human individuals. General study points: Researchers sampled only blood; tissue repertoires likely differ.

As concerns this clone: The antigen is unknown.

Generated by immunoSEQ multiplex PCR, the TCRdb table keeps only in-frame clones and is missing some. Of approximately 2.5 million clones listed, over 85% are singletons. The CDR3 runs to 16 residues. The junction had 4 bases not matched to a gene; V was cut back by 2 bases and J by 8 bases. Per the germline V gene, CDR1 is MDHEN and CDR2 is SYDVKM. The sample was naive CD4+ T cells from PBMCs. Subset specified: CD45RA+ positively selected. The receptor was derived from a young man in good health. Some clones in this sample may be carry-over from other donors' samples. This chain connects TRBV28 to TRBJ2-3; 16 bases map to TRBD2. CDR3 DNA: TGTGCCAGCAGTTTACAGGGACTAGCGGGAGGGAGTACGCAGTATTTT. Translated: CASSLQGLAGGSTQYF.